The clone carrying this T cell receptor beta chain has a count of ten or more. Its target is unknown. The sample originates from a study of CD8 T cells in ankylosing spondylitis. General study points: Previously reported in reactive arthritis synovial fluid and blood were some of the motif variants.

One entry per CDR3 protein results from TCRdb running MiXCR on the 5' RACE reads. The sample has about 69,000 distinct CDR3 sequences, approximately 5.3% seen once; the top ten hold around 2%. Germline-derived CDR1 and CDR2 are KGHSH and LQKENI. Trimming took 0 bases from V and 3 from J; bases not matched to a gene: 3. The CDR3 spans 15 residues. The sequenced sample was blood, either unsorted or a sorted T cell fraction (not recorded which). The genes are TRBV18 and TRBJ1-2; 8 nucleotides agree with TRBD1. The receptor was isolated from a male donor with ankylosing spondylitis or in good health (not recorded which). CDR3 bases: TGTGCCAGCTCACCACCCCTGACAGGGGACTATGGCTACACCTTC. It yields the protein CASSPPLTGDYGYTF.